This T cell receptor beta chain was observed in a study of cytomegalovirus exposure and HLA in healthy donors (dated by TCRdb to about 2017). For the study in its entirety: According to an earlier analysis of 587 of the donors, 150 million to 200 million T cells yielded 95 million to 140 million unique TCR beta sequences and around 280 Gb of sequence data. Approximately 330 gigabases of sequencing data and around 88 million unique TCR sequences made up an early release that covered about 640 HLA-typed donors. Among the roughly 400 genotyped donors, around 81% belonged to the genetic ancestry cluster associated with self-reported Caucasian donors. The study aimed to test whether signatures of past pathogen exposure could be identified by cataloging public T cell receptors. The T cell repertoires of around 670 subjects were profiled by immunosequencing and related to cytomegalovirus serostatus. Along with the roughly 670-subject first cohort, a separate validation cohort of some 130 different subjects was used. To predict cytomegalovirus infection status, the study brought together high-throughput TCR immunosequencing, statistical association of individual TCRs with disease status, and machine learning. To study patterns of TCR occurrence, a later analysis re-analyzed previously published TCR beta repertoires from under 750 donors and added high-resolution HLA genotyping. Rather than drawing on any new phenotypic data, the later analysis identified candidate immune exposures from TCR beta sequences and the way those sequences occurred across donors. In an earlier analysis of roughly 600 of the donors, high-throughput TCR beta sequencing was used to judge whether each TCR beta V gene segment behaved as functional or pseudogenic. Donor age, sex, ethnicity and CMV serostatus were compiled together with the repertoire data. A later genetic analysis took genome-wide SNP genotypes for about three fifths of the 666 donors and used that subset as a discovery cohort. All discovery cohort repertoires had been generated on a single sequencing platform. Class I and class II HLA loci were covered by the typing at four-digit resolution. Typing coverage varied by locus: roughly 620-640 donors for A, B, C, DRB1 and DQB1; roughly 500 for DQA1; nearly 610 for DPA1; approximately 450 for DPB1. Four to six DR-DQ haplotypes were handled as single units for association and clustering, since linkage in the cohort was strong. Among about 360 genotyped donors of the cohort, an average of around 240,000 unique TCR beta nucleotide sequences were sequenced per donor, 15% to 20% of them non-productive.

The CDR3 contains 16 residues, cysteine and phenylalanine counted. The read is trimmed to its CDR3 DNA, 48 bases read in frame from base 1. Based on the germline V gene, the CDR1 and CDR2 sequences are SGHRS and YFSETQ. A distance of 15 bases separates the germline ends of V and J, which lose 0 bases and 4 bases respectively. Results and caveats for the whole study, not just this receptor: In a later genetic analysis, a missense DCLRE1C variant was associated with V-gene and J-gene trimming of TCR beta chains, and the association was replicated in an independent cohort. In this cohort, only TCR beta chains were sequenced, and detectable features were limited by the absence of alpha or paired-chain data. In a later analysis, HLA-associated TCR beta chains showed more clonal expansion and lower generation probabilities than non-associated chains that were equally common. In a later genetic analysis, fewer N-insertions in productive TCRs were reported among donors in an Asian-associated ancestry cluster than the approximately 670-donor mean. Specific HLA alleles were associated with 15,000 to 20,000 TCR beta sequences at a false discovery rate of 0.05 in a later analysis. Assigning TCR associations to individual alleles was difficult when HLA alleles, especially DR and DQ, strongly co-occurred. According to a later analysis, TCR association rates differed among HLA loci, with DRB1 alleles showing the most associated TCRs and HLA-C alleles showing the fewest. The classifier was reported to diagnose cytomegalovirus status with high specificity and sensitivity in both the original cohort and the validation cohort. In a later analysis, most CMV-associated TCR beta chains were found to appear HLA-restricted, with HLA associations seemingly driven largely by CMV exposure. Across donors, most TCR sequences were observed very rarely, whereas some public TCRs were present in many individuals. CMV serostatus was the only immune exposure information available for the cohort. An earlier analysis of some 590 of the donors showed that most TCR beta V segments appeared in productive rearrangements either about 90% or about 30% of the time, which broadly matched IMGT annotations. Some IMGT-functional V segments, including TRBV6-2 and TRBV6-3, could not be distinguished by the 87-base-pair reads and were therefore excluded. Three of the identified cytomegalovirus-associated TCR beta chains were confirmed in vitro to be specific for cytomegalovirus antigens. Correlated functional status among segregating V segments might be attributable to linkage disequilibrium, but an unknown experimental factor could not be ruled out. A further reported finding was that TCR beta sequences accurately predicted the HLA-A and HLA-B alleles for most subjects in the first cohort. A cluster of highly shared sequence variants was judged likely to represent a technical artifact of the sequencing pipeline. The authors suggested that the approach could potentially be generalized to other disease states and immunological phenotypes. Because HLA typing was missing for some donors at each locus, association tests included only the typed subset. A total of 164 TCR beta chains were listed by the study as associated with cytomegalovirus. Because counts were too low, about 18 rarely observed V segments, including chromosome 9 orphons, were excluded from the earlier analysis of roughly 580 of the donors. The presence/absence analyses assumed that sequencing depth was roughly uniform across donors, and that assumption may not be true. According to a later analysis, parvovirus B19, influenza, CMV and Epstein-Barr virus appeared linked to several top co-occurrence clusters.

Libraries came from the immunoSEQ multiplex PCR assay. A mixture of 60 forward primers for TCR Vbeta segments and 13 reverse primers for TCR Jbeta segments was used in the multiplex PCR. A multiplex PCR assay on genomic DNA amplified the CDR3 region of rearranged TCR beta genes. On the Illumina HiSeq System, the amplified TCR beta libraries were sequenced as 87-base-pair reads. The authors' pipeline ran thus. In a later analysis, tens of millions of unique TCR beta chains were counted across the 500 to 850 repertoires, and approximately 9.9 million of these chains were shared by at least two donors. A nearest-neighbor algorithm error-corrected the raw reads and collapsed the reads into unique sequences, merging closely related sequences to remove PCR and sequencing errors. Alignment of CDR3 sequences to IMGT reference sequences was used to assign V, D and J gene segments. For a sequence to be retained, a match of at least six nucleotides to both a V gene segment and a J gene segment was required. A rearrangement counted as productive if the CDR3 had no stop codons and remained in frame with V and J, and every other rearrangement counted as non-productive. Following IMGT convention, CDR3 was defined as the stretch from the second conserved V-encoded cysteine to the conserved J-encoded phenylalanine. Sequences without an unambiguous match to a single V gene segment were excluded from the earlier analysis of almost 600 of the donors. An earlier analysis of 587 of the donors classified V segments as functional when productive rearrangements were above 56.7% and as segregating when the standard deviation between donors was above 5%. A statistical classification framework was built for diagnosing cytomegalovirus status from the catalog of TCR beta chain sequences. A later analysis assigned V and J genes by comparing TCR nucleotide sequences with IMGT/GENE-DB human TR gene sequences. A later analysis assigned CDR3 sequences and most-parsimonious VDJ recombination scenarios with the TCRdist pipeline. In a later analysis, each TCR beta chain was defined by its CDR3 amino acid sequence together with its V-gene family, and reads without a unique V-gene family were excluded. A later analysis removed roughly 590 highly shared, low-generation-probability nucleotide sequences to deal with suspected cross-contamination and a sequencing artifact. For each public chain, a later analysis derived a clonal expansion index from normalized ranks of inferred template counts within each repertoire. A later analysis computed generation probabilities with a VDJ recombination model fitted to out-of-frame rearrangements, and checked the results against IGoR. In a later analysis, hypergeometric tests were used to score TCR-TCR, TCR-HLA and TCR-CMV co-occurrence, with a repertoire-size bias correction applied to TCR pairs. False discovery rates were estimated in a later analysis by permuting HLA or CMV assignments 20 times. A later analysis grouped co-occurring TCRs with DBSCAN, adding TCRdist sequence similarity when clustering within HLA-allele-positive subsets. For co-occurrence clustering, repertoires with fewer than 30,000 or more than 120,000 public chains were excluded, along with about five repertoires with anomalous nucleotide sharing. As stored in TCRdb, this immuneACCESS dataset retains in-frame rearrangements with V and J assigned. A fraction of the clones does not appear; measured against another copy, unresolved V genes explain less than half of the discrepancy, and the remainder lacks a known reason. Clone size and the V and J calls come from that table; the DNA yielded D and trimming. Within this sample are 150,000 to 200,000 clones, with approximately 82% of them counted one time only. The ten largest account for about 2% of the sample.

A single count supports this clone. Its specific antigen is unknown. There are no base qualities to consult, and no much larger clone falls within one base. The cohort was made up of 500 to 800 healthy bone marrow donors. Cohort members were all nominally healthy when sampled, although unrecorded immune exposures were likely present. The donor tested CMV seronegative and was one of the 352 seronegative cohort members. Each donor provided a peripheral blood sample, and peripheral blood mononuclear cells were used for TCR beta sequencing. The Qiagen DNeasy Blood Extraction Kit was used to extract genomic DNA from the blood cell samples.

Material: PBMCs. The sequence came from a woman aged 30 to 39 in good health and CMV-seronegative. Rearrangement joined TRBV5-1 to TRBJ2-3, and possibly TRBD2, on 6 matching bases. The CDR3 region has the sequence CASSLAYPGLADTQYF. The DNA sequence follows: TGCGCCAGCAGCTTGGCCTATCCGGGACTCGCAGATACGCAGTATTTT. The CDR3, completed at both ends by the reference TRBV5-1 and TRBJ2-3 genes, gives the full variable domain KAGVTQTPRYLIKTRGQQVTLSCSPISGHRSVSWYQQTPGQGLQFLFEYFSETQRNKGNFPGRFSGRQFSNSRSEMNVSTLELGDSALYLCASSLAYPGLADTQYFGPGTRLTVL.